This is a list of T cell receptor beta chains from one sample in a study of CD8 T cells in ankylosing spondylitis. MiXCR, run by TCRdb on the 5' RACE reads, gives a single entry per CDR3 protein. The sample includes fewer than 450,000 distinct CDR3 sequences, under 20% of them seen just once. The source material was blood, either unsorted or a sorted T cell fraction (not recorded which). The receptor source for this set is a male donor with ankylosing spondylitis. CDR3s include the opening cysteine and the closing phenylalanine or tryptophan. The D gene is left open where the match is weak. Rows may omit the clone size; those that give it use once, few, many or a size class.

V	J	size	D	DNA	CDR3
TRBV5-1	TRBJ2-2	-	TRBD2	TGCGCCAGCAGCTTGGCCGGGACTAGCGGTAACACCGGGGAGCTGTTTTTT	CASSLAGTSGNTGELFF
TRBV5-1	TRBJ2-6	-	TRBD1	TGCGCCAGCAGCGGACGGACAGGCTACTCTGGGGCCAACGTCCTGACTTTC	CASSGRTGYSGANVLTF
TRBV10-3	TRBJ1-1	-	-	TGTGCCATCACGGCAACAGCACAGGGAATGGAAGCTTTCTTT	CAITATAQGMEAFF
TRBV20-1	TRBJ1-5	few	TRBD1	TGCAGTGCCCACGATAGACAGGGTGGCAATCAGCCCCAGCATTTT	CSAHDRQGGNQPQHF
TRBV7-9	TRBJ2-5	few	-	TGTGCCAGCAGCAAACTTTCACGGGGAGAGACCCAGTACTTC	CASSKLSRGETQYF
TRBV7-9	TRBJ1-6	many	-	TGTGCCAGCATGAGGGGGAGCTCCTATAATTCACCCCTCCACTTT	CASMRGSSYNSPLHF
TRBV7-8	TRBJ1-5	-	-	TGTGCCAGCAGCCTGCGGGATCAGCCCCAGCATTTT	CASSLRDQPQHF
TRBV5-1	TRBJ1-1	many	-	TGCGCCAGCAGCGAACAGGGAGCAAACACTGAAGCTTTCTTT	CASSEQGANTEAFF
TRBV20-1	TRBJ2-5	-	TRBD2	TGCAGTGCTCGCGTTGGAGTAGCGGGAGGGTCAGAGACCCAGTACTTC	CSARVGVAGGSETQYF
TRBV2	TRBJ1-5	-	-	TGTGCCAGCAGTGGGACAGAAAGCAATCAGCCCCAGCATTTT	CASSGTESNQPQHF
TRBV6-5	TRBJ2-6	few	-	TGTGCCAGCAGTTATAGCCAGAGCTCTGGGGCCAACGTCCTGACTTTC	CASSYSQSSGANVLTF
TRBV5-5	TRBJ2-1	-	-	TGTGCCAGCAGCTTGGACGGGACCTCTTATAATGAGCAGTTCTTC	CASSLDGTSYNEQFF
TRBV7-9	TRBJ2-7	few	TRBD2	TGTGCCAGCAGCTTTTCCTCTAGCGGGGGGTTCTCCTACGAGCAGTACTTC	CASSFSSSGGFSYEQYF
TRBV7-2	TRBJ2-3	-	TRBD2	TGTGCCAGCAGCGCCCCTAGCGGGAGGGCAGATACGCAGTATTTT	CASSAPSGRADTQYF
TRBV7-9	TRBJ2-7	-	-	TGTGCCAGCAGCACACGGGTTGGGAGCGACCGCTACGAGCAGTACTTC	CASSTRVGSDRYEQYF
TRBV24-1	TRBJ1-1	many	-	TGTGCCACCCTGCCCATCCCTCAACTCGTTACGGACACTGAAGCTTTCTTT	CATLPIPQLVTDTEAFF
TRBV20-1	TRBJ2-4	-	TRBD2	TGCAGTGCTTATCTAGCGGGAGGAGCCAAAAACATTCAGTACTTC	CSAYLAGGAKNIQYF
TRBV5-1	TRBJ2-5	few	-	TGCGCCAGCAGCTTGGGCTCCGGCGGAGAGACCCAGTACTTC	CASSLGSGGETQYF
TRBV4-1	TRBJ2-5	-	-	TGCGCCAGCAGCCAAGCTGGAGAGTTAACGTCGACCCAGTACTTC	CASSQAGELTSTQYF
TRBV6-4	TRBJ2-3	-	-	TGTGCCAGCAGTGGGGGCAGTTCAAAGGCAGATACGCAGTATTTT	CASSGGSSKADTQYF
TRBV28	TRBJ1-5	-	-	TGTGCCAGCAGTTTTACCGGACAGAAAAGCAATCAGCCCCAGCATTTT	CASSFTGQKSNQPQHF
TRBV5-1	TRBJ2-3	many	TRBD2	TGCGCCAGCAGCTTGGTAGCGGGGGCAGATACGCAGTATTTT	CASSLVAGADTQYF
TRBV3-1	TRBJ1-1	few	-	TGTGCCAGCAGCCAAGAGGGACCTCGGGACACTGAAGCTTTCTTT	CASSQEGPRDTEAFF
TRBV30	TRBJ1-2	-	-	TGTGCCTGGAATGAGGAGGATTTAAGCTATGGCTACACCTTC	CAWNEEDLSYGYTF
TRBV6-5	TRBJ2-7	few	TRBD1	TGTGCCAGCAGTTCCATGGGGACAGGGATGGGCGAGCAGTACTTC	CASSSMGTGMGEQYF
TRBV20-1	TRBJ2-1	-	-	TGCAGAAGGACAGACTACAATGAGCAGTTCTTC	CRRTDYNEQFF
TRBV20-1	TRBJ1-1	-	-	TGCAGTGCTAGACCCGGACAGAAAGCTTTCTTT	CSARPGQKAFF
TRBV4-2	TRBJ2-7	-	-	TGTGCCAGCAGCCAAGGGAGGATCCAGCCCCAAGGGTACGAGCAGTACTTC	CASSQGRIQPQGYEQYF
TRBV20-1	TRBJ2-4	-	-	TGCAGTGCTAGTAGCAGGGGCCGGGATAAAAACATTCAGTACTTC	CSASSRGRDKNIQYF
TRBV28	TRBJ2-6	-	-	TGTGCCAGCAGCGCCCTCCTAAGCTCTGGGGCCAACGTCCTGACTTTC	CASSALLSSGANVLTF
TRBV4-2	TRBJ2-4	-	-	TGTGCCAGCAGCCAAGACTATAGGGGACCAAACATTCAGTACTTC	CASSQDYRGPNIQYF
TRBV5-1	TRBJ2-3	-	-	TGCGCCAGCAGCTTGGCGCAGGGGCCGACAGATACGCAGTATTTT	CASSLAQGPTDTQYF
TRBV20-1	TRBJ1-2	-	-	TGCAGTGCTAGAGAGTACAGGGCGACTAGCTATGGCTACACCTTC	CSAREYRATSYGYTF
TRBV6-1	TRBJ1-5	few	TRBD1	TGTGCCAGCAGTACCACAGGGGGAGACTACCCCCAGCATTTT	CASSTTGGDYPQHF
TRBV3-1	TRBJ2-3	-	TRBD2	TGTGCCAGCAGCTCCCTAGCGGGGGGCGATACGCAGTATTTT	CASSSLAGGDTQYF
TRBV5-1	TRBJ2-2	-	-	TGCGCCAGCAACTTAATGGTGGACACCGGGGAGCTGTTTTTT	CASNLMVDTGELFF
TRBV6-1	TRBJ1-6	-	TRBD1	TGTGCCAGCAGCCCTACCGACAGGGGGAACAATTCACCCCTCCACTTT	CASSPTDRGNNSPLHF